The 5 T cell receptor beta chains given below trace back to one sample, sequenced in a study of T cells in Graves' hyperthyroidism and ophthalmopathy. RNA transcripts yielded amplified TCR beta CDR3 regions. First-round RT-PCR targeting the TCR CDR3 was performed with the HTBI primer set. One entry per CDR3 protein results from TCRdb running MiXCR on the multiplex PCR reads. Altogether roughly 740,000 distinct CDR3 sequences are present, about 17% being singletons, with the ten largest covering around 7.7%. The source material was blood. The origin of the receptors is a man aged 18 to 30 with Graves' hyperthyroidism.

There are many counts of this clonotype. V usage is TRBV6-1 and J usage is TRBJ1-1, with D unresolved. CDR3 size: 13 residues. Germline V CDR1 and CDR2: MNHNS, SASEGT. The V end lost 11 bases, the J end lost 1 base, and 14 bases lay between the germline ends. CDR3 DNA: TGTGCCCACGGAGGGCAACCGAACACTGAAGCTTTCTTT. This sequence encodes CAHGGQPNTEAFF.

This clonotype was observed many times. The J gene is TRBJ2-7, the V gene TRBV11-3; 7 nucleotides agree with TRBD2. The CDR3 is made up of 13 amino acids. CDR1 SGHNT and CDR2 YENEEA come from the germline V gene. Trimming at V came to 5 bases and at J to 6 bases, leaving 7 bases not matched to a gene. The CDR3 nucleotides are TGTGCCAGCAGCCGGGGGAGCGGGATCGAGCAGTACTTC. This gives the protein CASSRGSGIEQYF.

The J gene is TRBJ2-7, the V gene TRBV6-1; D perhaps matches TRBD1 (6 bases). Deletions cut 3 bases from V and 5 bases from J, with 11 bases between. The CDR3 has 13 residues. Germline V gene data show CDR1 as MNHNS and CDR2 as SASEGT. As DNA, the CDR3 is TGTGCCAGCAGTGATTCCTCAGGGGACGAGCAGTACTTC. It specifies CASSDSSGDEQYF.

The table lists this clonotype with many counts. This chain connects TRBV20-1 to TRBJ2-1; 11 bases fit TRBD2. The V segment lost 1 base and the J segment 0 bases; nucleotides outside the gene matches: 2. The length of the CDR3 is 16 residues. CDR1 is DFQATT, CDR2 SNEGSKA, per germline (reference sequence). The CDR3 DNA is TGCAGTGCTAGAGCTAGCGGGAGGAGCTCCTACAATGAGCAGTTCTTC. Translating gives CSARASGRSSYNEQFF.

This clonotype was detected many times. This sequence joins TRBV20-1 and TRBJ2-7; a possible D gene is TRBD1 (5 bases). CDR1 is DFQATT and CDR2 is SNEGSKA in the germline V gene (reference sequence). The V end lost 1 base, the J end lost 0 bases, and 10 bases lay between the germline ends. The CDR3 covers 14 residues. CDR3 residues: CSARVGQSSYEQYF. CDR3 bases: TGCAGTGCTAGAGTAGGACAAAGCTCCTACGAGCAGTACTTC.